The entry below describes one TCR beta chain. This entry belongs to a study of blood T cell dynamics during melanoma immunotherapy. Trimming pared 8 bases from V and 7 bases from J, leaving 18 bases between. The CDR3 sequence is 14 residues long. CDR1 WSHSY and CDR2 SAAADI come from the germline V gene. Time point specified: pre-treatment baseline. The table came from immunoSEQ multiplex PCR; TCRdb's copy has only in-frame clones and leaves some out. The data contain 3,500 to 4,000 clones, roughly 97% of them seen just once; the ten biggest clones take up 1.5% to 2%. The gene calls are TRBV10-2 and TRBJ2-1; D unclear. This sequence was found in a human donor with melanoma. The source was effector memory CD8+ T cells from blood, collected from a patient treated with checkpoint blockade. CDR3 loop: CASSPVGVGNEQFF. The CDR3 DNA reads TGCGCCAGCTCCCCGGTAGGAGTGGGGAATGAGCAGTTCTTC.